A selection of T cell receptor beta chains follows, all from one sample in a study of human T cells and chemical hapten exposure. TCRdb analysed the RACE reads with MiXCR anew, one entry per CDR3 protein. The data show approximately 74,000 distinct CDR3 sequences, approximately 29% seen once. Here the sequenced sample was whole blood, taken in connection with sensitization to the hapten diphenylcyclopropenone (DPC). The source is a middle-aged man with alopecia areata. Some clones in this sample may be carry-over from other donors' samples. Both conserved end residues are part of each CDR3. Fields, in order: D gene, J gene, clone size, V gene, CDR3 protein, CDR3 DNA. The D gene is left open where the match is weak. Size is omitted from some rows. Given values are once, few, many or a class for expanded clones.

>TRBD2|TRBJ2-7|NA|TRBV3-1
CASSQDGWGLAGARFYEQYF
TGTGCCAGCAGCCAAGATGGATGGGGACTAGCGGGAGCTCGGTTCTACGAGCAGTACTTC
>TRBD1|TRBJ1-5|NA|TRBV20-1
CSAMRTQGVNNQPQHF
TGCAGTGCAATGAGGACCCAGGGGGTCAATAACCAGCCCCAGCATTTT
>NA|TRBJ2-7|NA|TRBV3-1
CASSPRGRRRTYEQYF
TGTGCCAGCAGCCCCCGAGGTCGGCGGAGAACCTACGAGCAGTACTTC
>TRBD1|TRBJ2-4|NA|TRBV28
CASSSRTGIDIQYF
TGTGCCAGCAGTTCCCGGACAGGGATAGACATTCAGTACTTC
>TRBD2|TRBJ2-1|NA|TRBV12-3/TRBV12-4
CASGLAGNEQFF
TGTGCCAGCGGACTAGCGGGCAATGAGCAGTTCTTC
>TRBD1|TRBJ2-7|NA|TRBV20-1
CSARPRQGLSPLYEQYF
TGCAGTGCTCGGCCTAGACAGGGCTTGTCCCCCCTCTACGAGCAGTACTTC
>NA|TRBJ1-1|few|TRBV4-3
CASSQAPGPLNTEAFF
TGCGCCAGCAGCCAAGCCCCGGGCCCCCTGAACACTGAAGCTTTCTTT
>NA|TRBJ1-1|NA|TRBV7-9
CASSPSGQMAFF
TGTGCCAGCAGCCCTTCAGGACAGATGGCTTTCTTT
>NA|TRBJ2-5|NA|TRBV29-1
CSAGVGLETQYF
TGCAGCGCGGGGGTAGGGTTAGAGACCCAGTACTTC
>NA|TRBJ2-4|few|TRBV7-3
CASSLIQGNIQYF
TGTGCCAGCAGCTTAATTCAGGGAAACATTCAGTACTTC
>TRBD1|TRBJ2-6|few|TRBV12-3/TRBV12-4
CASSPGQGRKLGSGANVLTF
TGTGCCAGCAGCCCGGGACAGGGGCGCAAGTTAGGTTCTGGGGCCAACGTCCTGACTTTC
>TRBD2|TRBJ2-7|few|TRBV12-3/TRBV12-4
CASSGLASTYEQYF
TGTGCCAGCAGCGGACTAGCGAGTACCTACGAGCAGTACTTC
>NA|TRBJ2-3|NA|TRBV20-1
CSAPWRQHFTDTQYF
TGCAGTGCCCCCTGGAGACAGCACTTCACAGATACGCAGTATTTT
>NA|TRBJ1-1|many|TRBV28
CASNLDSEAFF
TGTGCCAGCAATCTTGACAGTGAAGCTTTCTTT
>NA|TRBJ2-7|few|TRBV28
CASSLLRGQAEQYF
TGTGCCAGCAGTTTATTGCGGGGCCAGGCAGAGCAGTACTTC
>NA|TRBJ2-7|NA|TRBV28
CASSSNYEQYF
TGTGCCAGCAGTTCGAATTACGAGCAGTACTTC
>NA|TRBJ2-7|NA|TRBV20-1
CSARDFTGLTYEQYF
TGCAGTGCTAGAGATTTCACAGGGCTTACCTACGAGCAGTACTTC
>NA|TRBJ2-7|once|TRBV18
CASSPRRAYEQYF
TGTGCCAGCTCACCACGGCGGGCCTACGAGCAGTACTTC
>NA|TRBJ2-1|NA|TRBV6-1
CASSGYKGSYNEQFF
TGTGCCAGCAGTGGCTACAAGGGTAGCTACAATGAGCAGTTCTTC
>TRBD2|TRBJ2-5|NA|TRBV5-1
CASSSSGATQYF
TGCGCCAGCAGCTCTAGCGGGGCGACCCAGTACTTC
>TRBD2|TRBJ2-1|few|TRBV5-1
CASSSTSGAGAEQFF
TGCGCCAGCAGCTCGACTAGCGGGGCCGGGGCGGAGCAGTTCTTC
>NA|TRBJ2-7|NA|TRBV6-6
CASSLQDRYEQYF
TGTGCCAGCAGTTTACAGGACCGCTACGAGCAGTACTTC
>NA|TRBJ2-6|few|TRBV28
CASSVTGVTSGANVLTF
TGTGCCAGCAGTGTGACAGGCGTTACCTCTGGGGCCAACGTCCTGACTTTC
>NA|TRBJ2-5|NA|TRBV20-1
CSATGSGAWEENQYF
TGCAGTGCAACCGGGTCGGGAGCATGGGAAGAGAACCAGTACTTC
>TRBD2|TRBJ2-1|NA|TRBV6-6
CASSYSGTSGSSEQFF
TGTGCCAGCAGTTACTCAGGGACTAGCGGATCCAGTGAGCAGTTCTTC
>TRBD1|TRBJ1-4|NA|TRBV5-5
CASSLNPGGGEKLFF
TGTGCCAGCAGCTTGAATCCAGGGGGAGGTGAAAAACTGTTTTTT
>NA|TRBJ2-7|few|TRBV5-1
CASSLVRRGYEQYF
TGCGCCAGCAGCTTGGTGCGCAGGGGCTACGAGCAGTACTTC
>NA|TRBJ2-3|NA|TRBV20-1
CSAPPPGEINTQYF
TGCAGTGCTCCACCCCCGGGGGAAATAAATACGCAGTATTTT
>TRBD1|TRBJ1-1|few|TRBV7-2
CASSLSNRGETFF
TGTGCCAGCAGCTTAAGTAACAGGGGTGAAACTTTCTTT
>NA|TRBJ1-1|NA|TRBV4-1
CASSHSKEGGVAFF
TGCGCCAGCAGCCATTCCAAAGAGGGGGGGGTAGCTTTCTTT
>NA|TRBJ2-3|NA|TRBV18
CASSPVQASTDTQYF
TGTGCCAGCTCACCAGTACAGGCCTCCACAGATACGCAGTATTTT
>NA|TRBJ2-1|NA|TRBV29-1
CSVEDRGRGNYNEQFF
TGCAGCGTTGAAGATCGGGGGCGGGGGAATTACAATGAGCAGTTCTTC
>NA|TRBJ2-7|NA|TRBV9
CASSDGVGWRQYF
TGTGCCAGCAGCGATGGGGTGGGTTGGCGGCAGTACTTC
>NA|TRBJ2-4|NA|TRBV5-1
CASSLGGEIQYF
TGCGCCAGCAGCTTGGGAGGGGAGATTCAGTACTTC
>NA|TRBJ1-2|NA|TRBV12-3/TRBV12-4
CASRGRNYGYTF
TGTGCCAGCCGTGGCAGGAACTATGGCTACACCTTC
>NA|TRBJ2-6|NA|TRBV6-5
CASSYGRRPTGANVLTF
TGTGCCAGCAGTTATGGTCGACGTCCAACTGGGGCCAACGTCCTGACTTTC
>TRBD1|TRBJ1-5|NA|TRBV6-2/TRBV6-3
CASSYHGTGGNQPQHF
TGTGCCAGCAGTTATCATGGGACAGGGGGGAATCAGCCCCAGCATTTT
>TRBD2|TRBJ2-5|NA|TRBV7-9
CASSSRTSGETQYF
TGTGCCAGCAGCTCACGGACTAGCGGGGAGACCCAGTACTTC
>NA|TRBJ2-3|few|TRBV16
CASSQYRTASTDTQYF
TGTGCCAGCAGCCAATACAGGACAGCTAGCACAGATACGCAGTATTTT
>NA|TRBJ2-7|NA|TRBV5-5
CASSFSVTYEQYF
TGTGCCAGCAGCTTTTCCGTGACCTACGAGCAGTACTTC
>TRBD2|TRBJ2-3|few|TRBV7-9
CASSLRGFTSGPSTDTQYF
TGTGCCAGCAGCTTAAGGGGGTTTACTAGCGGACCAAGCACAGATACGCAGTATTTT
>TRBD1|TRBJ2-4|NA|TRBV2
CASRQGAENIQYF
TGTGCCAGCAGACAGGGGGCTGAAAACATTCAGTACTTC
>NA|TRBJ1-1|NA|TRBV5-1
CASSLTGYITEAFF
TGCGCCAGCAGCTTGACAGGGTATATCACTGAAGCTTTCTTT
>NA|TRBJ2-7|many|TRBV7-9
CASSSSMTAPRSYEQYF
TGTGCCAGCAGCTCCTCCATGACCGCTCCTAGGTCTTACGAGCAGTACTTC
>NA|TRBJ2-5|NA|TRBV12-5
CASGLSGPGTQYF
TGTGCTAGTGGTTTAAGCGGGCCTGGGACCCAGTACTTC
>NA|TRBJ2-6|NA|TRBV6-6
CASSAGQPRGANVLTF
TGTGCCAGCAGTGCGGGACAGCCTCGGGGGGCCAACGTCCTGACTTTC
>NA|TRBJ2-7|few|TRBV20-1
CSVPTRPYEQYF
TGCAGTGTCCCGACCAGACCTTACGAGCAGTACTTC
>TRBD1|TRBJ2-7|NA|TRBV15
CATSTSTGHEQYF
TGTGCCACCAGCACTTCGACAGGGCACGAGCAGTACTTC
>TRBD1|TRBJ2-2|NA|TRBV28
CASSSRLQPRGLGAGELFF
TGTGCCAGCAGTTCTCGACTTCAACCCAGGGGGCTAGGAGCCGGGGAGCTGTTTTTT
>TRBD1|TRBJ2-7|NA|TRBV20-1
CSARDRGYTYEQYF
TGCAGTGCACGGGACAGGGGGTATACCTACGAGCAGTACTTC
>NA|TRBJ2-4|few|TRBV27
CATCKDPGATKNIQYF
TGTGCCACTTGTAAAGACCCGGGGGCGACCAAAAACATTCAGTACTTC